The entry below describes one T cell receptor (beta chain). Its antigen is not known. The conserved phenylalanine or tryptophan is not found at the CDR3 terminus, so this likely reflects a read error. It is unclear where the CDR3 begins or ends on the DNA, so no DNA is shown, and the CDR3 is as TCRdb lists it. Including both end residues, the CDR3 is 9 amino acids long. Germline V gene lookup returns CDR1 ENHRY and CDR2 SYGVKD. The data were obtained in a study of Graves' ophthalmopathy and Graves' hyperthyroidism. Study-wide points: The majority of expanded thyroid clonotypes above 0.001 frequency also occurred in blood. A model of 13 signatures distinguished ophthalmopathy from stable hyperthyroidism at roughly 87% sensitivity and roughly 82% specificity.

The authors enrolled newly diagnosed hyperthyroidism patients aged 18 to 65 with under 2 months' duration. Other autoimmune diseases, uncontrolled infections, pregnancy or lactation excluded patients from enrollment. As the template, RNA transcripts were used to amplify TCR beta CDR3 regions. HTBI primers were used in a first-round RT-PCR, which preceded a second-round multiplex PCR. Via MiXCR, TCRdb re-called the multiplex PCR reads, giving one row per CDR3 protein. The sample lists over a million distinct CDR3 sequences, about two fifths occurring once. The J gene is TRBJ1-2, the V gene TRBV10-3. Sequencing used peripheral blood or thyroid tissue (not recorded which). The sequence came from an adult man with Graves' hyperthyroidism. The CDR3 spells CASSYSDTY.